The 30 T cell receptor beta chains in this list originate from one sample, sequenced in a study of cytomegalovirus exposure and HLA in healthy donors. Sequencing used immunoSEQ multiplex PCR; TCRdb keeps in-frame clones, though not all of them. The sample holds more than 95,000 clones; about 93% are singletons and the top ten take over 1%. Material for sequencing was PBMCs. Receptor source: a woman between 18 and 30 years old in good health and CMV-seronegative.

The CDR3 DNA reads TGCGCCAGCAGCCAAGGCCTACAGGGGAGGACTGAAGCTTTCTTT. Its translation is CASSQGLQGRTEAFF. This chain connects TRBV4-1 to TRBJ1-1, with TRBD1 identical over 7 bases. With 1 base clipped from V and 5 bases from J, the junction kept 7 bases outside the gene matches. The CDR3 runs to 15 residues. The V gene's germline CDR1 is MGHRA and CDR2 YSYEKL.

The rearrangement uses TRBV7-2 and TRBJ1-6; D possibly corresponds to TRBD1 (5 bases). The CDR3 consists of 14 residues. V lost 9 bases to trimming and J lost 6 bases, with 15 bases between them. Germline V gene lookup returns CDR1 SGHTA and CDR2 FQGNSA. In nucleotides, the CDR3 is TGTGCCAGTAAAAACAGGTCCCCTAATTCACCCCTCCACTTT. Residues: CASKNRSPNSPLHF.

The chain couples TRBV27 to TRBJ2-1; D may be TRBD2 (5 bases). CDR1 is MNHEY, CDR2 SMNVEV, per germline (reference sequence). The CDR3 is 13 residues long. With 5 bases removed from V and 10 bases from J, the gap between germline ends came to 15 bases. Written as DNA, the CDR3 is TGTGCCAGCAGTCTGGGAGTACGGGCCGAGCAGTTCTTC. Its protein is CASSLGVRAEQFF.

V is TRBV4-2 and J is TRBJ1-5; 8 bases align to TRBD1. Trimming removed 2 bases from V and 2 bases from J; junction bases left unmatched: 2. The CDR3 is 15 amino acids. Germline V gene lookup returns CDR1 LGHNA and CDR2 YNFKEQ. DNA for the CDR3: TGTGCCAGCAGCCAAAGGGGACAGGGCAATCAGCCCCAGCATTTT. The encoded protein is CASSQRGQGNQPQHF.

V and J are TRBV2 and TRBJ2-2; perhaps TRBD2 as D (5 bases). Deletions cut 6 bases from V and 6 bases from J, with 11 bases between. Germline V CDR1 and CDR2: SNHLY, FYNNEI. The CDR3 consists of 13 residues. CDR3 sequence (DNA): TGTGCCAGCAGGCTACGGGGAGCCGGGGAGCTGTTTTTT. Translated, it gives CASRLRGAGELFF.

The chain uses TRBV6-5 and TRBJ1-2; weak D call: TRBD1 (6 bases). Trimming stripped 5 bases from V and 6 bases from J, with 16 bases between. CDR3 size: 14 residues. The germline CDR1 and CDR2 sequences are MNHEY and SVGAGI. The CDR3 is CASSRTVPRDGYTF. DNA for the CDR3: TGTGCCAGCAGTCGGACAGTACCCAGGGATGGCTACACCTTC.

Here the CDR3 reads CASSPSLNRVLYEQYF. CDR3 sequence (DNA): TGTGCCAGCAGTCCCTCACTAAACAGGGTCCTCTACGAGCAGTACTTC. The chain has TRBV27 and TRBJ2-7, with D maybe TRBD1 (6 bases). The CDR3 consists of 16 residues. Germline-derived CDR1 and CDR2 are MNHEY and SMNVEV (reference sequence). V lost 5 bases and J 3 bases, leaving 20 bases between the germline ends.

V is TRBV28 and J is TRBJ1-5; 7 bases agree with TRBD1. V was pared by 7 bases and J by 2 bases, with 11 bases of the junction left unmatched. The CDR3 runs 16 residues. Germline assignment: CDR1 MDHEN and CDR2 SYDVKM. Here the CDR3 DNA reads TGTGCCAGCACTTATTACGGGACAGTGGGCAATCAGCCCCAGCATTTT. It is translated as CASTYYGTVGNQPQHF. Together with reference TRBV28 and TRBJ1-5, the CDR3 gives the full variable domain: DVKVTQSSRYLVKRTGEKVFLECVQDMDHENMFWYRQDPGLGLRLIYFSYDVKMKEKGDIPEGYSVSREKKERFSLILESASTNQTSMYLCASTYYGTVGNQPQHFGDGTRLSIL.

V usage is TRBV7-2 and J usage is TRBJ1-2; no firm D call. Trimming cost V 5 bases and J 6 bases, with 10 bases left between them. This CDR3 region has 12 residues. The germline V gene has CDR1 SGHTA and CDR2 FQGNSA. The CDR3 sequence is CASSESRDGYTF. In nucleotides, the CDR3 is TGTGCCAGCAGCGAATCAAGAGATGGCTACACCTTC.

This clone was found a few times. The V call is TRBV6-6, the J call TRBJ1-6; D is perhaps TRBD1 (6 bases). V shed 6 bases and J shed 7 bases, with 16 bases lying between them. CDR1 MNHNY and CDR2 SVGAGI come from the germline V gene (reference sequence). The CDR3 is 15 amino acids. DNA for the CDR3: TGTGCCAGCAGCCCCCGGGACATCCTAAATTCACCCCTCCACTTT. It is translated as CASSPRDILNSPLHF.

This sequence joins TRBV20-1 and TRBJ2-1, with a possible D match to TRBD2 (5 bases). V shed 5 bases and J shed 9 bases, with 11 bases lying between them. The CDR3 extends over 11 amino acids. CDR1 and CDR2 (germline): DFQATT, SNEGSKA (reference sequence). CDR3 bases: TGCAGTGCTCGGGGAGATGGTGAGCAGTTCTTC. Residues: CSARGDGEQFF.

The chain uses TRBV6-4 and TRBJ1-4, with D perhaps matching TRBD1 (5 bases). Trimming cost V 4 bases and J 5 bases, with 14 bases left between them. This CDR3 comprises 15 residues. Germline V gene lookup returns CDR1 MRHNA and CDR2 SNTAGT. The CDR3 DNA reads as TGTGCCAGCAGTGTACGACAGCGAAGAAATGAAAAACTGTTTTTT. Protein product: CASSVRQRRNEKLFF.

On this clone: This sample includes further DNA sequences coding for the same CDR3. This chain connects TRBV28 to TRBJ1-2, with 7 bases lining up with TRBD1. V lost 3 bases, J lost 3 bases, and 7 bases stayed unmatched. The CDR3 spans 15 residues. Germline CDR1 and CDR2: MDHEN and SYDVKM. For the CDR3, the DNA is TGTGCCAGCAGTTTCGGTAGGGGGCGTGACTATGGCTACACCTTC. It encodes CASSFGRGRDYGYTF.

This clone appeared once. V and J are TRBV2 and TRBJ1-3; D is uncertain. Germline loops: CDR1 SNHLY, CDR2 FYNNEI. The length of the CDR3 is 15 residues. With 4 bases removed from V and 1 base from J, the gap between germline ends came to 11 bases. CDR3 sequence: CASSGDNGSGNTIYF. In DNA, the CDR3 is TGTGCCAGCAGTGGAGACAACGGTTCTGGAAACACCATATATTTT.

The chain is built from TRBV4-1 and TRBJ1-2, with D perhaps matching TRBD1 (5 bases). Looked up from germline, CDR1 is MGHRA and CDR2 is YSYEKL. Trimming removed 0 bases at V and 3 bases at J, with 11 bases between. The CDR3 runs 15 residues. The CDR3 spells CASSQEMTAYYGYTF. CDR3 bases: TGCGCCAGCAGCCAAGAGATGACAGCCTACTATGGCTACACCTTC.

The chain joins TRBV5-1 to TRBJ2-5; 12 nucleotides line up with TRBD2. This CDR3 spans 18 amino acids. Germline CDR1 is SGHRS and CDR2 is YFSETQ. V lost 0 bases to trimming and J lost 0 bases; unmatched junction nucleotides: 6. The CDR3 DNA follows: TGCGCCAGCAGCTTGGAGTCTAGCGGGGGGGCGTACCAAGAGACCCAGTACTTC. Its translation: CASSLESSGGAYQETQYF.

The chain uses TRBV4-1 and TRBJ2-7; TRBD1 aligns across 11 bases. CDR3 length: 16 amino acids. V lost 1 base to trimming and J lost 0 bases; unmatched junction nucleotides: 2. In germline, CDR1 is MGHRA, CDR2 YSYEKL. CDR3 residues: CASSQGDRGASYEQYF. CDR3 bases: TGCGCCAGCAGCCAAGGGGACAGGGGGGCCTCCTACGAGCAGTACTTC.

The J gene is TRBJ1-1, the V gene TRBV18, with TRBD1 identical over 9 bases. V shed 3 bases, J shed 0 bases, and the junction held 2 bases outside the gene matches. Germline assignment: CDR1 KGHSH and CDR2 LQKENI. CDR3 length equals 15 residues. In DNA, the CDR3 is TGTGCCAGCTCACCGGGGACAGGGATGAACACTGAAGCTTTCTTT. Its protein product is CASSPGTGMNTEAFF.

This clone was detected only a few times. The chain has TRBV6-1 and TRBJ2-2, with 8 bases that match TRBD1. With V trimmed by 5 bases and J by 6 bases, 8 bases remained unmatched. The CDR3 spans 15 residues. Germline lookup yields CDR1 MNHNS and CDR2 SASEGT. CDR3 DNA sequence: TGTGCCAGCAGTCCCCGGACAGGGAGTGCCGGGGAGCTGTTTTTT. Its translation: CASSPRTGSAGELFF.

The V call is TRBV10-2, the J call TRBJ1-1; D gene ambiguous. V dropped 4 bases and J dropped 10 bases, with 13 bases sitting between them. Germline-derived CDR1 and CDR2 are WSHSY and SAAADI. The CDR3 runs to 12 residues. CDR3 coding DNA: TGCGCCAGCAGTGGGGTCCGAGGTTCAGCTTTCTTT. Its protein is CASSGVRGSAFF.

The chain links TRBV11-2 to TRBJ2-1; D perhaps matches TRBD1 (6 bases). Between the trimmed V and J ends, which lost 5 bases and 0 bases, there was a span of 11 bases. Germline loops: CDR1 SGHAT, CDR2 FQNNGV. The CDR3 is 15 residues long. In nucleotides, the CDR3 is TGTGCCAGCAGCAGAACAGGGAGCTCCTACAATGAGCAGTTCTTC. Its translation: CASSRTGSSYNEQFF. The complete variable domain, with remaining parts taken from reference TRBV11-2 and TRBJ2-1, reads EAGVAQSPRYKIIEKRQSVAFWCNPISGHATLYWYQQILGQGPKLLIQFQNNGVVDDSQLPKDRFSAERLKGVDSTLKIQPAKLEDSAVYLCASSRTGSSYNEQFFGPGTRLTVL.

J is TRBJ2-3 and V is TRBV28, with D possibly matching TRBD2 (6 bases). This CDR3 comprises 14 residues. Trimming removed 3 bases from V and 5 bases from J, with 12 bases in between. Per the germline V gene, CDR1 is MDHEN and CDR2 is SYDVKM. CDR3 nucleotide sequence: TGTGCCAGCAGTTTTGGAGGGGCGGGAGATACGCAGTATTTT. Its protein is CASSFGGAGDTQYF.

The CDR3 nucleotides are TGTGCCAGCAGAGACCCAGGGGGCTCCTACGAGCAGTACTTC. Its protein is CASRDPGGSYEQYF. This chain links TRBV28 with TRBJ2-7; TRBD1 matches 7 bases. The CDR3 spans 14 residues. J gave up 0 bases and V 6 bases, and 5 bases lay outside the gene matches. From germline, CDR1 is MDHEN and CDR2 SYDVKM.

The V gene is TRBV5-6, the J gene TRBJ1-3; D unclear. The CDR3 contains 15 residues. Germline V gene data show CDR1 as SGHDT and CDR2 as YYEEEE. V lost 4 bases and J 1 base, leaving 12 bases between the germline ends. This chain's CDR3 is CASSLDGGSGNTIYF. CDR3 sequence (DNA): TGTGCCAGCAGCCTCGACGGAGGATCTGGAAACACCATATATTTT.

This clone has only one observation. The chain couples TRBV25-1 to TRBJ1-1; no clear D. The V end was cut by 3 bases, the J end by 2 bases, with 10 bases between. The CDR3 has 14 amino acids. From germline, CDR1 is MGHDK and CDR2 SYGVNS. CDR3 loop: CASSEGSYNTEAFF. The CDR3 DNA reads TGTGCCAGCAGTGAGGGCTCCTACAACACTGAAGCTTTCTTT.

V and J are TRBV19 and TRBJ2-7, with a possible D match to TRBD1 (6 bases). The CDR3 extends over 14 amino acids. CDR1 LNHDA and CDR2 SQIVND come from the germline V gene (reference sequence). V shed 5 bases and J shed 3 bases, with 14 bases lying between them. The CDR3 here is CASSGAAGDYEQYF. CDR3 DNA: TGTGCCAGTAGTGGGGCGGCAGGGGACTACGAGCAGTACTTC.

The chain joins TRBV4-1 to TRBJ2-7, with 9 bases that match TRBD2. CDR3 length: 14 amino acids. Germline V gives CDR1 MGHRA, CDR2 YSYEKL. V shed 1 base, J shed 5 bases, and the junction held 3 bases outside the gene matches. CDR3 in amino acids: CASSQAGLAHEQYF. CDR3 coding DNA: TGCGCCAGCAGCCAAGCGGGACTAGCCCACGAGCAGTACTTC.

The chain links TRBV9 to TRBJ2-1; a possible D gene is TRBD1 (6 bases). V gave up 3 bases and J gave up 6 bases, with 16 bases separating them. The CDR3 has 15 amino acids. The germline V gene has CDR1 SGDLS and CDR2 YYNGEE. The CDR3: CASSGDIGAANEQFF. As DNA, the CDR3 is TGTGCCAGCAGCGGGGACATCGGGGCCGCCAATGAGCAGTTCTTC.

This chain joins TRBV7-2 and TRBJ1-4; TRBD1 aligns across 11 bases. J lost 7 bases, V lost 5 bases, and 6 bases had no gene match. The CDR3 covers 15 residues. The germline V gene has CDR1 SGHTA and CDR2 FQGNSA. This CDR3 reads CASSPQGQGAEKLFF. Written as DNA, the CDR3 is TGTGCCAGCAGCCCCCAAGGACAGGGGGCTGAAAAACTGTTTTTT.

The chain employs TRBV7-9 and TRBJ2-7; 8 bases are a match to TRBD2. CDR1 SEHNR and CDR2 FQNEAQ come from the germline V gene (reference sequence). V shed 3 bases and J 5 bases; nucleotides not matched to a gene: 9. The CDR3 is 15 residues long. The CDR3 sequence is CASSFYSGTFNEQYF. The CDR3 nucleotides are TGTGCCAGCAGCTTCTATAGCGGGACTTTCAACGAGCAGTACTTC.